The present TCR beta chain was sequenced within a study of a mutant IDH1 vaccine in newly diagnosed glioma. Study details: Radiotherapy alone preceded vaccination by 4-6 weeks; alternatively, vaccination started with temozolomide cycles. Visit V12 was scheduled at week 35 and visit V13 at week 47.

As to time point: week 47, end of study. Vaccination comprised doses that each held 300 ug of mutant IDH1 20-mer peptide, plus topical imiquimod. Donor tumors were new WHO grade 3 or 4 IDH1-mutant, ATRX-lost astrocytomas. The method was immunoSEQ multiplex PCR; TCRdb's version includes in-frame clones alone and lacks a portion of them. Here the sample spans about 62,000 clones, 80% to 85% being singletons. Germline lookup yields CDR1 SNHLY and CDR2 FYNNEI. This CDR3 region has 15 residues. The V and J ends lost 5 bases and 5 bases respectively, with 18 bases between them. Whole-study results and caveats: Pseudoprogression seemed unlinked to shifts in top peripheral T cell clonotypes.

On this clone itself: Antigen: not known.

This specimen was PBMCs, taken from a glioma patient whose treatment included an IDH1 peptide vaccine. The chain joins TRBV2 to TRBJ1-2, with D unresolved. The sequence came from a man between 25 and 39 years old with glioma. In nucleotides, the CDR3 is TGTGCCAGCAGTCTTACCCGTGACATAAGGTATGGCTACACCTTC. Its protein product is CASSLTRDIRYGYTF.